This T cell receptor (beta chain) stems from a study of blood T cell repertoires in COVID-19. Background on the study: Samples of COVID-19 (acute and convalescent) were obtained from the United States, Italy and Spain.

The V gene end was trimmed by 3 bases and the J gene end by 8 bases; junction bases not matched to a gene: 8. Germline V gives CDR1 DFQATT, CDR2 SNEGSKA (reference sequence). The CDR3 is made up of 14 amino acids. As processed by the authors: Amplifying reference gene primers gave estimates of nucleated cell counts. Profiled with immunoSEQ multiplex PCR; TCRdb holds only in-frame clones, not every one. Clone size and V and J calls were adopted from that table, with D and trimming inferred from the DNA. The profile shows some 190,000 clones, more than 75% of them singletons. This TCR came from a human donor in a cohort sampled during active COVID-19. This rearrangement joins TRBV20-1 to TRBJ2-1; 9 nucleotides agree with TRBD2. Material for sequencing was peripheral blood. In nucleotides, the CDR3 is TGCAGTGCTAGTCGGGCTAGCGGGAACCATGAGCAGTTCTTC. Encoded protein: CSASRASGNHEQFF.